This T cell receptor (beta chain) stems from a study of cytotoxic CD8 clonotypes in ibrutinib-treated CLL. The wider study: Response sampling took place at median about 12 months of treatment, range 6 to 36. Overall study results and limits: Clonality correlated strongly with circulating CD8+ T cells and exceeded age-matched healthy donors at baseline. Once treatment began, public clonotypes, which were uncommon, contracted or stayed stable.

Data came from immunoSEQ multiplex PCR; TCRdb stores just in-frame clones and leaves some out. The top ten hold more than 2.5% of the sample, which has approximately 150,000 clones, about 88% seen once. Germline V lookup: CDR1 SGHTA, CDR2 FQGNSA. The V end was cut by 1 base, the J end by 2 bases, with 5 bases between. The CDR3 is 13 residues long. Comment on this clone: Its antigen is not known.

This rearrangement joins TRBV7-2 to TRBJ1-2; unclear D gene. The sequence was collected from a human donor with chronic lymphocytic leukemia. The sequences come from PBMCs, collected at disease progression, from a patient treated with ibrutinib. The CDR3 DNA follows: TGTGCCAGCAGCTTAGGGCAGAACTATGGCTACACCTTC. As protein: CASSLGQNYGYTF.